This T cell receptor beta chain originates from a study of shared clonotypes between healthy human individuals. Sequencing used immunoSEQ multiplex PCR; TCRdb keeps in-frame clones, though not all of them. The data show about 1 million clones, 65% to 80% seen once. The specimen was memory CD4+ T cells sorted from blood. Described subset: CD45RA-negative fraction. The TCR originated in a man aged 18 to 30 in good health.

The CDR3 here is CASSPTFYEKLFF. The CDR3 bases are TGTGCCAGCAGTCCGACCTTCTACGAAAAACTGTTTTTT. The chain couples TRBV7-9 to TRBJ1-4, with no clear D. Germline CDR1 is SEHNR and CDR2 is FQNEAQ (reference sequence). V gave up 6 bases and J gave up 8 bases, with 13 bases separating them. The CDR3 sequence is 13 residues long.